This T cell receptor (beta chain) was found in a study of blood T cell repertoires in COVID-19. This clone was picked up a small number of times. TCRdb's table, derived via immunoSEQ multiplex PCR, lists solely in-frame clones and lacks some. In the table there are about 30,000 clones, 70% to 90% of which are singletons. This sequence originates from a human donor in a cohort sampled during active COVID-19. The donor label of this sample is uncertain. The sample was peripheral blood.

The CDR3: CASSFGAGVEETQYF. In DNA form, the CDR3 reads TGTGCCAGCAGTTTCGGAGCGGGAGTGGAAGAGACCCAGTACTTC. The chain joins TRBV7-9 to TRBJ2-5, with 8 positions matching TRBD2. V dropped 6 bases and J dropped 3; count of bases not matched to a gene: 9. Germline values: CDR1 SEHNR, CDR2 FQNEAQ (reference sequence). This CDR3 comprises 15 residues.